The 29 T cell receptor beta chains reported below all come from one sample, sequenced in a study of blood T cells in healthy people across ages. Through a sample-barcoded 5' primer and a J-beta primer mix, a second PCR was run for about 7 to 12 cycles. Each CDR3 protein gets one entry after TCRdb re-called the 5' RACE reads with MiXCR. The sample yields around 800,000 distinct CDR3 sequences, more than 25% seen once. The sample was also linked to a second study, of T cells of mothers and their children.

Sequenced material: blood. These receptors all come from a boy between 5 and 17 years old in good health.

The chain employs TRBV6-5 and TRBJ2-5; 7 bases fit TRBD1. The DNA end favors TRBJ2-7, so the J call may be wrong. This CDR3 is 14 amino acids long. Germline V gives CDR1 MNHEY, CDR2 SVGAGI. The CDR3 bases are TGTGCCAGCAGTCGCGGTCAGGGGGTCTACGAGCAGTACTTC. It codes for CASSRGQGVYEQYF.

With regard to this clonotype: At one of its ends the junction is not consistent with the germline gene, which may arise from a read error. The V and J genes are TRBV7-3 and TRBJ2-2, with 8 bases that match TRBD2. From germline, CDR1 is SGHTA and CDR2 FQGTGA. This CDR3 has 16 amino acids. DNA for the CDR3: TGTGCCGGCAGCTTAACAGCGGGGGCGAACACCGGGGAGCTGTTTTTT. Translated, it gives CAGSLTAGANTGELFF. Using reference TRBV7-3 and TRBJ2-2 for the parts outside the CDR3, the full variable domain is GAGVSQTPSNKVTEKGKYVELRCDPISGHTALYWYRQSLGQGPEFLIYFQGTGAADDSGLPNDRFFAVRPEGSVSTLKIQRTERGDSAVYLCAGSLTAGANTGELFFGEGSRLTVL.

This clonotype appeared a few times. This chain connects TRBV21-1 to TRBJ1-4. TRBV21-1 is a pseudogene segment. The CDR3 covers 14 residues. For the CDR3, the DNA is TGTGCCAGCGGGGTCCTTTGGGTGCCTGAAAAACTGTTTTTT. It translates to CASGVLWVPEKLFF.

This clonotype was seen only once. V is TRBV7-2 and J is TRBJ2-3; D call uncertain. V lost 2 bases, J lost 6 bases, and 9 bases lay in between. This CDR3 has 13 residues. CDR1 is SGHTA and CDR2 is FQGNSA in the germline V gene. CDR3: CASSLSFGDTQYF. DNA of the CDR3: TGTGCCAGCAGCTTATCTTTCGGGGATACGCAGTATTTT.

This clonotype turned up a few times. The gene calls are TRBV5-1 and TRBJ2-1; weak D call: TRBD2 (6 bases). The germline V gene has CDR1 SGHRS and CDR2 YFSETQ. Trimming pared 1 base from V and 3 bases from J, leaving 14 bases between. The CDR3 has 16 residues. CDR3 residues: CASSLHGGSGYNEQFF. In nucleotides, the CDR3 is TGCGCCAGCAGCTTGCATGGGGGGTCGGGCTACAATGAGCAGTTCTTC.

This clonotype has only one observation. This chain connects TRBV25-1 to TRBJ2-3; TRBD1 or TRBD2 may be the D gene (5 bases each). This CDR3 has 12 amino acids. V dropped 6 bases and J dropped 4 bases, with 8 bases sitting between them. Germline V gene data show CDR1 as MGHDK and CDR2 as SYGVNS. CDR3 coding DNA: TGTGCCAGCAGAGGGGACGCAGATACGCAGTATTTT. Its protein product is CASRGDADTQYF.

This chain uses TRBV6-2 or TRBV6-3 with TRBJ2-5, with 9 positions matching TRBD2. There are 16 residues in the CDR3. V shed 4 bases and J 5 bases; nucleotides not matched to a gene: 11. Per the germline V gene, CDR1 is MNHEY and CDR2 is SVGEGT. CDR3 DNA: TGTGCCAGCAGTTCCCTGGGACTAGCAGGAGAGGAGACCCAGTACTTC. This encodes CASSSLGLAGEETQYF.

This clonotype was observed at least ten times. This rearrangement joins TRBV28 to TRBJ2-5; tentatively, D is TRBD1 or TRBD2 (6 bases each). Germline V gene sequence: CDR1 MDHEN, CDR2 SYDVKM. Trimming stripped 2 bases from V and 4 bases from J, with 14 bases between. The CDR3 consists of 15 residues. The DNA of the CDR3 is TGTGCCAGCAGTTTAGCCTCTGGGGGGCGAGAGACCCAGTACTTC. Protein product: CASSLASGGRETQYF.

This clonotype has a handful of counts. The genes are TRBV18 and TRBJ2-5; no definite D call. The CDR3 spans 15 residues. The germline gives CDR1 KGHSH, CDR2 LQKENI. V was clipped by 3 bases and J by 2 bases, with 13 bases between them. The CDR3 DNA reads TGTGCCAGCTCACCCCGGGCCCTTGCGCAAGAGACCCAGTACTTC. Protein: CASSPRALAQETQYF.

This clonotype came up a few times. V gene TRBV10-3 combines with J gene TRBJ2-5; D might be TRBD1 (6 bases). The V end lost 3 bases, the J end lost 1 base, and 15 bases lay between the germline ends. Germline CDR1 reads ENHRY; CDR2 reads SYGVKD. The CDR3 sequence is 16 residues long. As DNA, the CDR3 is TGTGCCATCAGTGAAAGGAGTTGGGGGCCCCAAGAGACCCAGTACTTC. As protein: CAISERSWGPQETQYF.

The rearrangement uses TRBV6-1 and TRBJ2-1; D remains unclear. Trimming pared 1 base from V and 1 base from J, leaving 11 bases between. Germline V gene data show CDR1 as MNHNS and CDR2 as SASEGT. The CDR3 totals 16 residues. The CDR3 spells CASSEGPYGSYNEQFF. The DNA for the CDR3 is TGTGCCAGCAGTGAAGGTCCGTACGGTTCCTACAATGAGCAGTTCTTC.

V gene TRBV20-1 combines with J gene TRBJ2-7; possible D gene TRBD2, 7 bases. The CDR3 is 13 residues long. The V gene's germline CDR1 is DFQATT and CDR2 SNEGSKA (reference sequence). Trimming pared 6 bases from V and 2 bases from J, leaving 14 bases between. CDR3 sequence reads: CSAIAGATYEQYF. CDR3 DNA sequence: TGCAGTGCCATCGCGGGGGCGACCTACGAGCAGTACTTC.

The CDR3 sequence: CASSLRGARDTDTQYF. The CDR3 region has the DNA TGTGCCAGCAGCTTAAGAGGGGCTCGGGACACAGATACGCAGTATTTT. The chain links TRBV7-3 to TRBJ2-3; D assignment may be TRBD1 or TRBD2 (5 bases each). CDR3 length equals 16 residues. Germline V gene lookup returns CDR1 SGHTA and CDR2 FQGTGA. The V end lost 1 base, the J end lost 2 bases, and 13 bases lay between the germline ends.

The CDR3 loop is CASSQDSGWGNNQPQHF. The CDR3 DNA reads as TGCGCCAGCAGCCAAGATTCGGGGTGGGGGAACAATCAGCCCCAGCATTTT. The chain recombines TRBV4-1 with TRBJ1-5; the D gene is possibly TRBD1 (5 bases). CDR3 size: 17 residues. V was clipped by 0 bases and J by 3 bases, with 15 bases between them. Germline CDR1 and CDR2: MGHRA and YSYEKL.

The sample holds a few counts of this clonotype. CDR3 protein: CASSQDQGTGVFEQYF. The CDR3 DNA is TGCGCCAGCAGCCAAGATCAGGGGACAGGGGTGTTCGAGCAGTACTTC. This rearrangement joins TRBV4-1 to TRBJ2-7; 10 nucleotides align to TRBD1. Germline V lookup: CDR1 MGHRA, CDR2 YSYEKL. The J segment lost 6 bases and the V segment lost 0 bases, leaving 8 bases of the junction unmatched. This CDR3 region has 16 residues.

The gene calls are TRBV7-9 and TRBJ2-5; D uncertain. The J call is in doubt because the DNA end fits TRBJ2-7 better. Per the germline V gene, CDR1 is SEHNR and CDR2 is FQNEAQ (reference sequence). The CDR3 contains 12 residues. The CDR3 protein is CASTRGSYEQYF. The CDR3 DNA reads as TGTGCCAGCACCCGAGGCTCCTACGAGCAGTACTTC.

The chain employs TRBV7-3 and TRBJ2-7; unclear D gene. V lost 5 bases to trimming and J lost 0 bases, with 11 bases between them. The germline V gene encodes CDR1 SGHTA and CDR2 FQGTGA. The CDR3 contains 14 residues. The CDR3 sequence: CASSPYESSYEQYF. CDR3 coding DNA: TGTGCCAGCAGCCCCTATGAGAGCTCCTACGAGCAGTACTTC.

This chain uses TRBV20-1 with TRBJ2-5, with D hard to call. The ends were cut back, 6 bases at V and 5 bases at J, with 10 bases in the middle. This CDR3 contains 11 residues. CDR1 DFQATT and CDR2 SNEGSKA come from the germline V gene (reference sequence). CDR3 bases: TGCAGTGCCCGTCGGGCGGAGACCCAGTACTTC. Protein sequence: CSARRAETQYF.

This rearrangement joins TRBV30 to TRBJ1-4; the D gene is possibly TRBD1 (5 bases). The CDR3 extends over 13 amino acids. With 2 bases removed from V and 5 bases from J, the gap between germline ends came to 9 bases. The germline CDR1 and CDR2 sequences are GTSNPN and SVGIG (reference sequence). In DNA form, the CDR3 reads TGTGCCTGGAGTAGACAGCAGAATGAAAAACTGTTTTTT. This sequence encodes CAWSRQQNEKLFF.

The chain joins TRBV11-2 to TRBJ2-1; 10 positions match TRBD2. The trim removed 1 base at V and 8 bases at J, leaving 11 bases unmatched. In germline, CDR1 is SGHAT, CDR2 FQNNGV. This CDR3 spans 17 amino acids. This CDR3 is CASSLGALAGEGHEQFF. The DNA of the CDR3 is TGTGCCAGCAGCTTAGGGGCCCTAGCGGGGGAGGGGCATGAGCAGTTCTTC.

The rearrangement links TRBV7-3 to TRBJ2-5; either TRBD1 or TRBD2 may fit D (5 bases each). The J call may be faulty, since TRBJ2-1 better matches the DNA end. The CDR3 has 14 residues. Germline CDR1 is SGHTA and CDR2 is FQGTGA. The CDR3 sequence is CASKLGRGDNEQFF. CDR3 nucleotide sequence: TGTGCCAGCAAGCTAGGACGGGGCGACAATGAGCAGTTCTTC.

The rearrangement joins TRBV15 to TRBJ2-6, with D possibly TRBD1 on 6 matching bases. The CDR3 is made up of 17 amino acids. Germline assignment: CDR1 LNHNV and CDR2 YYDKDF (reference sequence). The V end lost 5 bases, the J end lost 2 bases, and 16 bases lay between the germline ends. CDR3 in DNA: TGTGCCACCAGCCCGCGTGGGACACTTACTGGGGCCAACGTCCTGACTTTC. Translating gives CATSPRGTLTGANVLTF. Looking up the rest from reference TRBV15 and TRBJ2-6 gives the full variable domain: DAMVIQNPRYQVTQFGKPVTLSCSQTLNHNVMYWYQQKSSQAPKLLFHYYDKDFNNEADTPDNFQSRRPNTSFCFLDIRSPGLGDTAMYLCATSPRGTLTGANVLTFGAGSRLTVL.

V usage is TRBV18 and J usage is TRBJ2-5; 9 nucleotides match TRBD1. Germline CDR1 reads KGHSH; CDR2 reads LQKENI. Trimming at V came to 5 bases and at J to 4 bases, leaving 5 bases not matched to a gene. This CDR3 comprises 14 residues. The CDR3: CASSENRGRETQYF. The CDR3 DNA reads TGTGCCAGCTCAGAAAACAGGGGGCGAGAGACCCAGTACTTC.

The chain joins TRBV6-4 to TRBJ1-6, with D possibly TRBD1 on 5 matching bases. CDR1 MRHNA and CDR2 SNTAGT come from the germline V gene. The CDR3 sequence is 14 residues long. Trimming removed 8 bases at V and 7 bases at J, with 15 bases between. DNA of the CDR3: TGTGCCAGCTCCAGGGAGGGTTTCAATTCACCCCTCCACTTT. This encodes CASSREGFNSPLHF.

The chain recombines TRBV18 with TRBJ2-3; D gene ambiguous. Germline V gene data show CDR1 as KGHSH and CDR2 as LQKENI. The CDR3 extends over 15 amino acids. V lost 1 base and J 2 bases, leaving 10 bases between the germline ends. The CDR3 nucleotides read TGTGCCAGCTCACCACGGCCAGAGACCACAGATACGCAGTATTTT. Amino acid sequence: CASSPRPETTDTQYF.

This rearrangement joins TRBV6-6 to TRBJ2-1; tentatively, D is TRBD2 (5 bases). With 0 bases removed from V and 2 bases from J, the gap between germline ends came to 8 bases. The CDR3 runs 15 residues. CDR1 and CDR2 (germline): MNHNY, SVGAGI (reference sequence). CDR3 bases: TGTGCCAGCAGTTACTCGAGGGCCGCCTACAATGAGCAGTTCTTC. Its translation is CASSYSRAAYNEQFF.

This chain connects TRBV24-1 to TRBJ2-1; 9 bases agree with TRBD1. The ends lost 5 bases at V and 6 bases at J; junction bases unmatched: 4. The CDR3 loop spans 14 amino acids. Per germline, CDR1 KGHDR and CDR2 SFDVKD. The CDR3 DNA follows: TGTGCCACCAGTGCCCCGGGACAGGGCAATGAGCAGTTCTTC. Translated, it gives CATSAPGQGNEQFF.

The genes are TRBV7-9 and TRBJ2-7; D ambiguous. The length of the CDR3 is 14 residues. Trimming cost V 0 bases and J 2 bases, with 8 bases left between them. Germline V lookup: CDR1 SEHNR, CDR2 FQNEAQ (reference sequence). CDR3 amino acids: CASSLAPTTYEQYF. The DNA for the CDR3 is TGTGCCAGCAGCTTAGCCCCGACCACCTACGAGCAGTACTTC.

This clonotype was seen a few times. The chain links TRBV29-1 to TRBJ2-3; 8 nucleotides match TRBD2. J gave up 7 bases and V 5 bases, and 14 bases lay outside the gene matches. The CDR3 is made up of 15 amino acids. The germline gives CDR1 SQVTM, CDR2 ANQGSEA. Here the CDR3 DNA reads TGCAGCGTTCAGGTTAGCGGGGACCATCCTTATACGCAGTATTTT. It yields the protein CSVQVSGDHPYTQYF.